The TCR beta chain under discussion was sequenced for a study of shared clonotypes between healthy human individuals. Points from the study as a whole: Expectations were that clonotype sharing among donors would be affected by sequencing depth. The study sampled only blood, and tissue repertoires likely differ.

Several immunoSEQ plates held equal portions of the genomic DNA taken from each subset. Some clones are missing from TCRdb's copy, which holds only in-frame ones; the method was immunoSEQ multiplex PCR. The sample lists hundreds of thousands of clones, roughly 83% occurring once. Details on this clone: Antigen: not known.

CDR1 is SNHLY and CDR2 is FYNNEI in the germline V gene. The CDR3 is 15 residues long. The V and J ends lost 5 bases and 4 bases, in that order; junction bases with no gene match: 8. Every donor, a Caucasian adult, lived in Nashville, Tennessee. The TCR comes from a woman in her thirties or forties in good health. Some clones in this sample may be carry-over from other donors' samples. The chain joins TRBV2 to TRBJ1-1, with 9 bases matching TRBD1. Material: PBMCs. The CDR3 reads CASSPFTGGGTEAFF. CDR3 bases: TGTGCCAGCAGTCCTTTTACAGGGGGCGGCACTGAAGCTTTCTTT.